The T cell receptor beta chain under discussion was sequenced for a study of T cell changes during pregnancy in multiple sclerosis. The CDR3 extends over 17 amino acids. Germline V gene sequence: CDR1 SGHRS, CDR2 YFSETQ. V shed 4 bases and J 0 bases; nucleotides not matched to a gene: 7. This clone occurred once. The protocol was immunoSEQ multiplex PCR, while the TCRdb copy is restricted to in-frame clones and leaves out a portion. The sample has 57,000 or so clones, around 93% seen once. The chain joins TRBV5-1 to TRBJ2-6; TRBD1 aligns across 7 bases. The receptor was derived from a female donor in good health, enrolled as a control in a pregnancy study. The sequences come from peripheral blood, collected after pregnancy. The CDR3 DNA follows: TGCGCCAGCAGCATACCAGACAGGGTCTCTGGGGCCAACGTCCTGACTTTC. It specifies CASSIPDRVSGANVLTF.